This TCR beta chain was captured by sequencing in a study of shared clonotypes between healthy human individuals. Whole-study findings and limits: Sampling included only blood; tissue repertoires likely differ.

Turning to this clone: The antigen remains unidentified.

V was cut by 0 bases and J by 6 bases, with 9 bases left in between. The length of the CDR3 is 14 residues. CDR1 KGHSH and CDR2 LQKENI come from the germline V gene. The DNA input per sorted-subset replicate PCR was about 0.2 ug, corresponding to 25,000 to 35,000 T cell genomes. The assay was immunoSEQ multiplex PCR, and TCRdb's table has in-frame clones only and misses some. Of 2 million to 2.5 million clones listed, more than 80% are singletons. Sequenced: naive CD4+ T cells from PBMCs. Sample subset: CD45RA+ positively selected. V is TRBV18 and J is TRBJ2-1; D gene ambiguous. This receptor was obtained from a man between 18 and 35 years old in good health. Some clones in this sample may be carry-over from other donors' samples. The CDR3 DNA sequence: TGTGCCAGCTCACCACCGGGCGGCAGCAATGAGCAGTTCTTC. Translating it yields CASSPPGGSNEQFF.